These 17 T cell receptor beta chains were all obtained from the same sample, sequenced in a study of T-cell memory formation after mild COVID-19. TCRdb re-analysed the 5' RACE reads in MiXCR, keeping a single row per CDR3 protein. The sample lists 340,000 or so distinct CDR3 sequences, roughly 13% occurring once. Sequenced sample: PBMCs or a T cell subset sorted from them (not recorded which). Receptors originate from a man between 18 and 35 years old who had mild COVID-19 (a few samples of this study predate the infection). Cell type and time point are not known.

This chain connects TRBV20-1 to TRBJ1-2; weak D call: TRBD1 (5 bases). The CDR3 length is 12 residues. Trimming left V 3 bases short and J 6 bases short, with 11 bases between. Germline V CDR1 and CDR2: DFQATT, SNEGSKA (reference sequence). CDR3 amino acids: CSASFRAHGYTF. For the CDR3, the DNA is TGCAGTGCTAGCTTCAGGGCCCATGGCTACACCTTC.

This clonotype was picked up a small number of times. The chain couples TRBV7-2 to TRBJ1-2, with a tentative D call TRBD1 (6 bases). The CDR3 is 17 amino acids. Germline-derived CDR1 and CDR2 are SGHTA and FQGNSA. The V and J ends lost 5 bases and 0 bases respectively, with 19 bases between them. CDR3 nucleotide sequence: TGTGCCAGCAGCACCAGACTACAGGGCAGTGCTAACTATGGCTACACCTTC. Translated, it gives CASSTRLQGSANYGYTF.

This clonotype was counted ten times or more. V gene TRBV5-1 combines with J gene TRBJ2-3, with D possibly TRBD1 on 5 matching bases. Trimming pared 1 base from V and 3 bases from J, leaving 9 bases between. This CDR3 is built from 14 residues. Per the germline V gene, CDR1 is SGHRS and CDR2 is YFSETQ. DNA of the CDR3: TGCGCCAGCAGCTTGAATCCAGGGACAGATACGCAGTATTTT. This translates into CASSLNPGTDTQYF.

This clonotype was counted at least ten times. The chain joins TRBV5-1 to TRBJ2-7; D ambiguous. V was clipped by 2 bases and J by 2 bases, with 11 bases between them. CDR3 size: 14 residues. CDR1 is SGHRS, CDR2 YFSETQ, per germline. As DNA, the CDR3 is TGCGCCAGCAGCTTTACAAATCCGGCCTACGAGCAGTACTTC. Translating gives CASSFTNPAYEQYF.

This clonotype was observed a few times. The rearrangement links TRBV15 to TRBJ1-5; tentatively, D is TRBD1 (6 bases). The CDR3 covers 16 residues. Germline assignment: CDR1 LNHNV and CDR2 YYDKDF (reference sequence). V dropped 5 bases and J dropped 0 bases, with 14 bases sitting between them. CDR3 nucleotide sequence: TGTGCCACCAGCGCTCTGGACAGACTTAGCAATCAGCCCCAGCATTTT. It yields the protein CATSALDRLSNQPQHF.

This chain links TRBV24-1 with TRBJ2-2; a weak D match, TRBD2 (6 bases). The CDR3 runs to 16 residues. V was cut by 1 base and J by 7 bases, with 15 bases left in between. Germline lookup yields CDR1 KGHDR and CDR2 SFDVKD. The CDR3 nucleotides read TGTGCCACCAGTGATTTCCCGGGGGAATTCGTCGGGGAGCTGTTTTTT. This translates into CATSDFPGEFVGELFF.

This clonotype was counted ten times or more. The V gene is TRBV19, the J gene TRBJ2-7; D call uncertain. CDR1 and CDR2 (germline): LNHDA, SQIVND (reference sequence). V shed 5 bases and J shed 0 bases, with 11 bases lying between them. The CDR3 covers 14 residues. The CDR3 here is CASSRTYSSYEQYF. The CDR3 region has the DNA TGTGCCAGTAGTCGGACCTACAGCTCCTACGAGCAGTACTTC.

The V gene is TRBV24-1, the J gene TRBJ1-6, with TRBD1 identical over 8 bases. The CDR3 covers 20 residues. CDR1 is KGHDR and CDR2 is SFDVKD in the germline V gene. The junction had 12 bases not matched to a gene; V was cut back by 3 bases and J by 0 bases. Written as DNA, the CDR3 is TGTGCCACCAGTGATGCAGGGGGCCACCCTATGTTCTCCTATAATTCACCCCTCCACTTT. This translates into CATSDAGGHPMFSYNSPLHF.

This clonotype has just a few counts. This chain joins TRBV7-6 and TRBJ2-1; D call uncertain. The CDR3 runs 16 residues. V gave up 2 bases and J gave up 0 bases, with 11 bases separating them. Looked up from germline, CDR1 is SGHVS and CDR2 is FNYEAQ. CDR3 sequence reads: CASSLLGWTSYNEQFF. Here the CDR3 DNA reads TGTGCCAGCAGCTTACTTGGGTGGACCTCCTACAATGAGCAGTTCTTC.

The CDR3 loop reads CSAPGGAETQYF. The CDR3 DNA follows: TGCAGCGCCCCAGGGGGGGCGGAGACCCAGTACTTC. The chain links TRBV29-1 to TRBJ2-5, with D possibly being TRBD1 or TRBD2 (7 bases each). CDR1 is SQVTM, CDR2 ANQGSEA, per germline. Trimming removed 7 bases at V and 5 bases at J, with 14 bases between. The CDR3 spans 12 residues.

This clonotype was picked up a small number of times. The chain combines TRBV7-9 with TRBJ2-2, with D maybe TRBD1 (6 bases). Germline V lookup: CDR1 SEHNR, CDR2 FQNEAQ (reference sequence). This CDR3 spans 16 amino acids. With 2 bases removed from V and 5 bases from J, the gap between germline ends came to 15 bases. Here the CDR3 reads CASSLSYRVGTGELFF. CDR3 DNA sequence: TGTGCCAGCAGCTTATCGTACAGGGTCGGGACCGGGGAGCTGTTTTTT.

In this sample, this clonotype turned up a few times. The chain combines TRBV4-1 with TRBJ1-2; 9 positions match TRBD1. Losses at the gene ends were 1 base for V and 4 bases for J; bases not matched to a gene: 10. The CDR3 loop spans 17 amino acids. The germline gives CDR1 MGHRA, CDR2 YSYEKL. This chain's CDR3 is CASSQVGGQGISYGYTF. The CDR3 nucleotides read TGCGCCAGCAGCCAAGTGGGGGGACAGGGCATAAGCTATGGCTACACCTTC.

This clonotype was detected a few times. This chain uses TRBV7-6 with TRBJ1-3; D gene unclear. Per germline, CDR1 SGHVS and CDR2 FNYEAQ. The V and J ends lost 5 bases and 5 bases respectively, with 7 bases between them. The CDR3 sequence is 12 residues long. CDR3 residues: CASSRGRNTIYF. Here the CDR3 DNA reads TGTGCCAGCAGCCGGGGTAGAAACACCATATATTTT.

The V call is TRBV4-1, the J call TRBJ2-1, with 7 bases identical to TRBD2. Trimming cost V 0 bases and J 4 bases; bases outside gene matches: 9. The CDR3 is 17 residues long. The germline CDR1 and CDR2 sequences are MGHRA and YSYEKL. The CDR3 DNA reads TGCGCCAGCAGCCAAGATAGCCCGGGAGGACATTACAATGAGCAGTTCTTC. This gives the protein CASSQDSPGGHYNEQFF.

Only a few counts were recorded for this clonotype. This rearrangement joins TRBV6-6 to TRBJ1-5; a weak D match, TRBD1 (5 bases). This CDR3 comprises 14 residues. V lost 2 bases to trimming and J lost 4 bases, with 9 bases between them. Germline loops: CDR1 MNHNY, CDR2 SVGAGI (reference sequence). This chain's CDR3 is CASSYLGGNQPQHF. The CDR3 coding sequence is TGTGCCAGCAGTTACCTTGGGGGTAATCAGCCCCAGCATTTT.

Of note for this clonotype: The DNA is omitted, as the CDR3 cannot be located on it reliably, and the CDR3 follows TCRdb's listing. The gene calls are TRBV11-2 and TRBJ2-7. Germline CDR1 is SGHAT and CDR2 is FQNNGV. The CDR3 has 19 amino acids, counting both end residues. The CDR3 reads CASSLLQWKSSTSVEEQYV.

The chain couples TRBV28 to TRBJ2-2; D perhaps matches TRBD1 (6 bases). The germline gives CDR1 MDHEN, CDR2 SYDVKM. V lost 5 bases and J 4 bases, leaving 20 bases between the germline ends. The CDR3 consists of 17 residues. Here the CDR3 DNA reads TGTGCCAGCAGTCCGCCCCAGTCCTCAGGGGCCACCGGGGAGCTGTTTTTT. Translating it yields CASSPPQSSGATGELFF.